These 8 T cell receptor beta chains share one sample of origin, sequenced in a study of patients and donors after allogeneic stem cell transplantation. TCRdb reprocessed the RT-PCR reads via MiXCR and lists one record per CDR3 protein. The top ten hold about 3.3% of the sample, which has approximately 170,000 distinct CDR3 sequences, over 25% seen once. The sequencing input was blood, either unsorted or a sorted T cell fraction (not recorded which). The receptors were sampled from a human donor who was either an allogeneic HSCT recipient or a stem cell or donor lymphocyte infusion donor (not recorded which). It is not recorded whose cells these are; they may come from a transplant donor.

This chain uses TRBV12-3 or TRBV12-4 with TRBJ2-5; TRBD1 matches at 8 bases. J was trimmed by 4 bases and V by 6 bases; bases with no gene match: 4. The CDR3 runs 13 residues. The chain's CDR3 is CASSLTGGETQYF. The CDR3 DNA reads TGTGCCAGCAGCCTAACAGGGGGAGAGACCCAGTACTTC.

The chain employs TRBV6-2 or TRBV6-3 and TRBJ2-7; tentatively, D is TRBD1 (5 bases). The V gene's germline CDR1 is MNHEY and CDR2 SVGEGT. The CDR3 loop spans 14 amino acids. V was cut by 6 bases and J by 7 bases, with 19 bases left in between. The CDR3 region has the DNA TGTGCCAGCAGGATCAGACAGTCAAGTCTTGAGCAGTACTTC. Protein sequence: CASRIRQSSLEQYF.

Ten or more counts support this clonotype. The V and J genes are TRBV7-2 and TRBJ1-1; the match to TRBD1 covers 7 bases. CDR1 SGHTA and CDR2 FQGNSA come from the germline V gene. This CDR3 has 15 amino acids. V dropped 1 base and J dropped 5; count of bases not matched to a gene: 7. The CDR3 is CASSLVRGRGTEAFF. CDR3 nucleotides: TGTGCCAGCAGCTTAGTGAGGGGGCGAGGGACTGAAGCTTTCTTT.

The chain carries TRBV6-1 and TRBJ1-4; TRBD1 is a possible D gene (5 bases). Germline assignment: CDR1 MNHNS and CDR2 SASEGT. This CDR3 spans 16 amino acids. V was pared by 6 bases and J by 0 bases, with 14 bases between. DNA for the CDR3: TGTGCCAGCAGGAAGGTGACAGCGGCAACTAATGAAAAACTGTTTTTT. Amino acids: CASRKVTAATNEKLFF.

This clonotype was counted ten times or more. The chain employs TRBV20-1 and TRBJ1-5; the D gene is possibly TRBD1 (5 bases). This CDR3 is 14 amino acids long. V was clipped by 3 bases and J by 4 bases, with 13 bases between them. CDR1 and CDR2 (germline): DFQATT, SNEGSKA (reference sequence). The CDR3 reads CSASGAHSNQPQHF. The CDR3 nucleotides are TGCAGTGCTAGTGGGGCCCACTCGAATCAGCCCCAGCATTTT.

In this sample, this clonotype turned up a few times. The chain combines TRBV28 with TRBJ1-5; D gene unclear. Germline lookup yields CDR1 MDHEN and CDR2 SYDVKM. The CDR3 is 14 residues long. Deletions cut 3 bases from V and 7 bases from J, with 13 bases between. The CDR3 region is CASSLRGWPQPQHF. The CDR3 DNA reads TGTGCCAGCAGTTTGAGAGGCTGGCCCCAGCCCCAGCATTTT. Supplemented by reference TRBV28 and TRBJ1-5, the full variable domain reads DVKVTQSSRYLVKRTGEKVFLECVQDMDHENMFWYRQDPGLGLRLIYFSYDVKMKEKGDIPEGYSVSREKKERFSLILESASTNQTSMYLCASSLRGWPQPQHFGDGTRLSIL.

J is TRBJ2-3 and V is TRBV28; 9 bases map to TRBD2. Germline V gene lookup returns CDR1 MDHEN and CDR2 SYDVKM. The CDR3 covers 17 residues. Losses at the gene ends were 3 bases for V and 7 bases for J; bases not matched to a gene: 14. CDR3 sequence: CASSFPSIAGALYTQYF. CDR3 nucleotides: TGTGCCAGCAGTTTCCCGTCCATAGCGGGAGCTCTATATACGCAGTATTTT.

The chain couples TRBV29-1 to TRBJ1-1; D gene unclear. V lost 4 bases to trimming and J lost 0 bases, with 9 bases between them. Germline V gene sequence: CDR1 SQVTM, CDR2 ANQGSEA. CDR3 length: 13 residues. The CDR3 bases are TGCAGCGTTGTTGGTCACCTGAACACTGAAGCTTTCTTT. It translates to CSVVGHLNTEAFF.